This T cell receptor beta chain was identified in a study of tumor-infiltrating lymphocytes in localized non-small cell lung cancer. Germline CDR1 is MNHNY and CDR2 is SVGAGI (reference sequence). The V end lost 6 bases, the J end lost 5 bases, and 19 bases lay between the germline ends. The CDR3 length is 15 residues. Some clones are missing from TCRdb's copy, which holds only in-frame ones; the method was immunoSEQ multiplex PCR. The sample has 20,000 to 30,000 clones; just under 70% are singletons. The sample was lung tumor tissue. The V call is TRBV6-6, the J call TRBJ1-1; D is possibly TRBD1 (5 bases). This TCR was recovered from a human donor with non-small cell lung cancer. The CDR3, as DNA: TGTGCCAGCAGGGCATTTGGCAGGGATATAACTGAAGCTTTCTTT. Translated: CASRAFGRDITEAFF.